This T cell receptor (beta chain) was captured in a study of T cell responses to AZD1222 COVID-19 vaccine. Points from the study as a whole: Only six or seven AZD1222 recipients were seropositive at baseline. Repertoires were obtained only post-peak T cell response. Possibly, clonal diversity was underestimated; donors were largely white British and included more females. Increased Spike-specific TCR breadth and depth were observed after two AZD1222 doses.

Worth noting for this clone: Its antigen is not known.

Data came from immunoSEQ multiplex PCR; TCRdb stores just in-frame clones and leaves some out. The sample has 110,000 to 150,000 clones, about 94% seen once. CDR1 is MDHEN and CDR2 is SYDVKM in the germline V gene. Trimming shortened V by 2 bases and J by 6 bases, and 8 bases separated the two germline ends. This CDR3 has 13 amino acids. The TCR was taken from an adult in good health. The chain uses TRBV28 and TRBJ2-1, with a tentative D call TRBD2 (6 bases). Here the sequenced sample was peripheral blood, taken on day 0 of AZD1222 vaccination. In DNA, the CDR3 is TGTGCCAGCAGTTTAGGAGCGGGCAATGAGCAGTTCTTC. This translates into CASSLGAGNEQFF. Using reference TRBV28 and TRBJ2-1 for the parts outside the CDR3, the full variable domain is DVKVTQSSRYLVKRTGEKVFLECVQDMDHENMFWYRQDPGLGLRLIYFSYDVKMKEKGDIPEGYSVSREKKERFSLILESASTNQTSMYLCASSLGAGNEQFFGPGTRLTVL.